A selection of T cell receptor beta chains follows, all from one sample in a study of ipilimumab plus nivolumab after autologous stem cell transplantation. Using immunoSEQ multiplex PCR, the repertoire was profiled, and TCRdb retains in-frame clones only, with some absent. The sample has about 22,000 clones, 77% seen once. Sequenced material: PBMCs, taken in a trial of ipilimumab plus nivolumab as post-transplant consolidation. All receptors derive from a male donor with diffuse large B-cell lymphoma. Both conserved end residues are part of each CDR3. Each record gives: V gene, J gene, CDR3 protein.

v_call: TRBV28
j_call: TRBJ1-2
cdr3_aa: CASSPGGQGAGRYGYTF

v_call: TRBV28
j_call: TRBJ1-6
cdr3_aa: CASSPYQGVLGSPLHF

v_call: TRBV11-1
j_call: TRBJ2-1
cdr3_aa: CASSSQIVTNEQFF

v_call: TRBV29-1
j_call: TRBJ2-6
cdr3_aa: CSVEGRLAGTYSGANVLTF

v_call: TRBV7-2
j_call: TRBJ1-2
cdr3_aa: CASSLGESGGGYTF

v_call: TRBV28
j_call: TRBJ2-3
cdr3_aa: CASSLLAGGNVPQYF

v_call: TRBV5-4
j_call: TRBJ1-1
cdr3_aa: CASRAGGIGDTEAFF

v_call: TRBV11-2
j_call: TRBJ1-2
cdr3_aa: CASSADSNYGYTF

v_call: TRBV6-1
j_call: TRBJ2-7
cdr3_aa: CASSDAGKWTRWSEQYF

v_call: TRBV9
j_call: TRBJ1-5
cdr3_aa: CASSVGDGGFGNQPQHF

v_call: TRBV5-5
j_call: TRBJ2-2
cdr3_aa: CASSLARGFTGELFF

v_call: TRBV7-8
j_call: TRBJ2-2
cdr3_aa: CASLWGAVGNTGELFF

v_call: TRBV4-2
j_call: TRBJ2-1
cdr3_aa: CASSQDEGRNEQFF

v_call: TRBV9
j_call: TRBJ2-3
cdr3_aa: CASSASSWAGGLTDTQYF

v_call: TRBV19
j_call: TRBJ2-6
cdr3_aa: CAVTAGANVLTF

v_call: TRBV19
j_call: TRBJ1-5
cdr3_aa: CASSISQANQPQHF

v_call: TRBV5-6
j_call: TRBJ2-3
cdr3_aa: CASSYGLVGPDTQYF

v_call: TRBV29-1
j_call: TRBJ2-5
cdr3_aa: CSVEGQGAKTQYF

v_call: TRBV5-4
j_call: TRBJ1-1
cdr3_aa: CASSTHRTTNTEAFF

v_call: TRBV7-6
j_call: TRBJ2-7
cdr3_aa: CASSPSGYEQYF